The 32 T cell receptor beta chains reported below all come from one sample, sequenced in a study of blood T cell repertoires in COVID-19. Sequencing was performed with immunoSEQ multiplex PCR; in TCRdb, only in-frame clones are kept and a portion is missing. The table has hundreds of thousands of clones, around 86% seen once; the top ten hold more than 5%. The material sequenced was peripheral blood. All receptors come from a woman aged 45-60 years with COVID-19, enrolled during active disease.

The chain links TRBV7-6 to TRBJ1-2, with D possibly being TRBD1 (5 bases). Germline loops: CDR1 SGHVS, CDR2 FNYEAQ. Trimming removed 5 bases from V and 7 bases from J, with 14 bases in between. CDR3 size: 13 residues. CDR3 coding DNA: TGTGCCAGCAGCCAGTGGGGGGAGGGTGGCTACACCTTC. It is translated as CASSQWGEGGYTF.

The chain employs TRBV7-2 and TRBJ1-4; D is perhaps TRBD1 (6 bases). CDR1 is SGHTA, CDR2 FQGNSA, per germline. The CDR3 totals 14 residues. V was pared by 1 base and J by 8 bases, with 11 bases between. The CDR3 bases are TGTGCCAGCAGCTTAGGTACAGGGAAGGAAAAACTGTTTTTT. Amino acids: CASSLGTGKEKLFF.

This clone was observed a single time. As DNA, the CDR3 is TGTGCCAGTAGTATCCCGAGAGCCTTCTTAGGACTAGCGGGAGGCTGGGATGAGCAGTTCTTC. Its protein product is CASSIPRAFLGLAGGWDEQFF. V usage is TRBV19 and J usage is TRBJ2-1; TRBD2 agrees at 14 bases. CDR3 size: 21 residues. CDR1 is LNHDA and CDR2 is SQIVND in the germline V gene (reference sequence). V lost 3 bases, J lost 8 bases, and 21 bases stayed unmatched.

CDR3 residues: CASSTWTGSNSPLHF. CDR3 nucleotide sequence: TGTGCCAGCAGCACCTGGACAGGGTCCAATTCACCCCTCCACTTT. V gene TRBV7-8 combines with J gene TRBJ1-6, with 8 bases aligning to TRBD1. Germline V gene sequence: CDR1 SGHVS, CDR2 FQNEAQ. V shed 5 bases, J shed 7 bases, and the junction held 7 bases outside the gene matches. The CDR3 extends over 15 amino acids.

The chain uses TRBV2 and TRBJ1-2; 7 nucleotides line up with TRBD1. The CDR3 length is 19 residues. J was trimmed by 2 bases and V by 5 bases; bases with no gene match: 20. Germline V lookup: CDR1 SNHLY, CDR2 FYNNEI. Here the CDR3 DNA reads TGTGCCAGCAGTCAGGCCGGGACAGTGCTTCCGAATCACAACTATGGCTACACCTTC. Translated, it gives CASSQAGTVLPNHNYGYTF.

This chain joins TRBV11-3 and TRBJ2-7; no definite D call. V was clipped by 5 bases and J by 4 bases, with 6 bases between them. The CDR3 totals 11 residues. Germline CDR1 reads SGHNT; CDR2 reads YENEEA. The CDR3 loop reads CASSLRYEQYF. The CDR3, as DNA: TGTGCCAGCAGCCTAAGATACGAGCAGTACTTC.

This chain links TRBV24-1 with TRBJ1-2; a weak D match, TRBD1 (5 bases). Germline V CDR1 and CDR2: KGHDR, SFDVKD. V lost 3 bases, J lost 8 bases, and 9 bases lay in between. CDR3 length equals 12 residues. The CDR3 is CATSDPGFGYTF. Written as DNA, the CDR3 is TGTGCCACCAGTGATCCAGGGTTCGGCTACACCTTC.

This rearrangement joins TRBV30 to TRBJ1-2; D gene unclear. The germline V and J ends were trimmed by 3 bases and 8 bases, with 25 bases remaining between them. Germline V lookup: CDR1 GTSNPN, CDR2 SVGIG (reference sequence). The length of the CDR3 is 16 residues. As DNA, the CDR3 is TGTGCCTGGAGCGTACCCCTCGCCCGCGTATTAGAGGGCTACACCTTC. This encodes CAWSVPLARVLEGYTF.

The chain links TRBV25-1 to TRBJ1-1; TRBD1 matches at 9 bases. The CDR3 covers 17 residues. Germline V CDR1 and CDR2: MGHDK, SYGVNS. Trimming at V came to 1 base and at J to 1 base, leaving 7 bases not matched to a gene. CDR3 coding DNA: TGTGCCAGCAGTGAATTTGGGACAGGGTTCTGGAACACTGAAGCTTTCTTT. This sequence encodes CASSEFGTGFWNTEAFF.

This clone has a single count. The CDR3 here is CASSAGQGRGGYTF. For the CDR3, the DNA is TGTGCCAGCAGCGCGGGACAGGGACGGGGTGGCTACACCTTC. The chain carries TRBV9 and TRBJ1-2; 9 bases align to TRBD1. After removal of 3 bases from V and 7 bases from J, the junction contained 7 bases not matched to a gene. The CDR3 runs 14 residues. Germline V gene sequence: CDR1 SGDLS, CDR2 YYNGEE.

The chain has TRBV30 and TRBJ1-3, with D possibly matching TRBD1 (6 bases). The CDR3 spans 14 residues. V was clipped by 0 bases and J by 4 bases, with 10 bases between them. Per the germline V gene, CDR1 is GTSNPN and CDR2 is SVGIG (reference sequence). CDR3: CAWSVTGPGNTIYF. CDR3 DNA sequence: TGTGCCTGGAGTGTTACAGGGCCCGGAAACACCATATATTTT. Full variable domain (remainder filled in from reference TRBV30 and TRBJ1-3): SQTIHQWPATLVQPVGSPLSLECTVEGTSNPNLYWYRQAAGRGLQLLFYSVGIGQISSEVPQNLSASRPQDRQFILSSKKLLLSDSGFYLCAWSVTGPGNTIYFGEGSWLTVV.

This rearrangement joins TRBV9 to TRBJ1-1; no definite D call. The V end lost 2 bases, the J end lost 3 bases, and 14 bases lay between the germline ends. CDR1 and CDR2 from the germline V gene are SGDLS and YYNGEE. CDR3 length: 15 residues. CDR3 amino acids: CASSVFGEADTEAFF. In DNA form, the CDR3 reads TGTGCCAGCAGCGTTTTCGGGGAAGCGGACACTGAAGCTTTCTTT.

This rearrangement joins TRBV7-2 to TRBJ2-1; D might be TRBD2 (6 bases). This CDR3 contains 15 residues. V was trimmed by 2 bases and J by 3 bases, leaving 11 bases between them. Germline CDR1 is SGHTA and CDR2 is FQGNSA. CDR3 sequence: CASSLWGGNYNEQFF. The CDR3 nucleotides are TGTGCCAGCAGCTTATGGGGCGGGAACTACAATGAGCAGTTCTTC. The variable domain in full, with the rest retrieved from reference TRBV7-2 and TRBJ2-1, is GAGVSQSPSNKVTEKGKDVELRCDPISGHTALYWYRQSLGQGLEFLIYFQGNSAPDKSGLPSDRFSAERTGGSVSTLTIQRTQQEDSAVYLCASSLWGGNYNEQFFGPGTRLTVL.

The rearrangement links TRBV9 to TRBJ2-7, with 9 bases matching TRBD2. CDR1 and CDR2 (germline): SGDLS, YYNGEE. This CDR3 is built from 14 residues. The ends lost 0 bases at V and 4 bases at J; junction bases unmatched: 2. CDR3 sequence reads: CASSVASGMYEQYF. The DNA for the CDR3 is TGTGCCAGCAGCGTAGCTAGCGGGATGTACGAGCAGTACTTC.

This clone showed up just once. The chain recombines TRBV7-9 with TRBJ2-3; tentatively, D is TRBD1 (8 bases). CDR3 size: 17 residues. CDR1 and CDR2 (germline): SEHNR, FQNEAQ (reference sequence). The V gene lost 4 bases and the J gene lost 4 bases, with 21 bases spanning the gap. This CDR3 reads CASSSPGGGSRSDTQYF. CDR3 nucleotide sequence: TGTGCCAGCAGCTCCCCAGGGGGCGGGAGCAGGTCAGATACGCAGTATTTT. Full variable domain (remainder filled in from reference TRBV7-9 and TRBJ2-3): DTGVSQNPRHKITKRGQNVTFRCDPISEHNRLYWYRQTLGQGPEFLTYFQNEAQLEKSRLLSDRFSAERPKGSFSTLEIQRTEQGDSAMYLCASSSPGGGSRSDTQYFGPGTRLTVL.

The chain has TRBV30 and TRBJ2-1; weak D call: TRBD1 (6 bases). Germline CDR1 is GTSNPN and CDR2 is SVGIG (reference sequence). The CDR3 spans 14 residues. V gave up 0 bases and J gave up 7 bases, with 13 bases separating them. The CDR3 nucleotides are TGTGCCTGGAGTGTACTACGACAGGATAATGAGCAGTTCTTC. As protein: CAWSVLRQDNEQFF. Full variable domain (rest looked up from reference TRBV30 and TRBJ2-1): SQTIHQWPATLVQPVGSPLSLECTVEGTSNPNLYWYRQAAGRGLQLLFYSVGIGQISSEVPQNLSASRPQDRQFILSSKKLLLSDSGFYLCAWSVLRQDNEQFFGPGTRLTVL.

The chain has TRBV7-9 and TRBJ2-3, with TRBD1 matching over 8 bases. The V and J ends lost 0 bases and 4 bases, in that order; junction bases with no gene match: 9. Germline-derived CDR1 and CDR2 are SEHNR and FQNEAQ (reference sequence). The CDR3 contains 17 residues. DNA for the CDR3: TGTGCCAGCAGCTTAGCGTACAGGGGGAGCCCCTCAGATACGCAGTATTTT. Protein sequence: CASSLAYRGSPSDTQYF.

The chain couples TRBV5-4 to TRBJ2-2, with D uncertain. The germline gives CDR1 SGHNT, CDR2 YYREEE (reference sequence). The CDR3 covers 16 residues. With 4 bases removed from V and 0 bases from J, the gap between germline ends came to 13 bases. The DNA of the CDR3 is TGTGCCAGCAGCCCCCAACTCCCCGCGAACACCGGGGAGCTGTTTTTT. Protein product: CASSPQLPANTGELFF.

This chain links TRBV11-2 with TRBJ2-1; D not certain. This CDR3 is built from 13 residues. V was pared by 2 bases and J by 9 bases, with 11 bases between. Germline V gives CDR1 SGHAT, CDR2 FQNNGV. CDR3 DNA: TGTGCCAGCAGCTTAATGAGAGCGACTGAGCAGTTCTTC. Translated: CASSLMRATEQFF. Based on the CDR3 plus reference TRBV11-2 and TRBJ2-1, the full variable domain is EAGVAQSPRYKIIEKRQSVAFWCNPISGHATLYWYQQILGQGPKLLIQFQNNGVVDDSQLPKDRFSAERLKGVDSTLKIQPAKLEDSAVYLCASSLMRATEQFFGPGTRLTVL.

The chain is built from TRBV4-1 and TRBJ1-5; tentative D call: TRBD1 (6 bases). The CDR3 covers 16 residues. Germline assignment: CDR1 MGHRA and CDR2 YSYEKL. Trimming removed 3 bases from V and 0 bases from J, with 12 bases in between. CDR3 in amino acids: CASSHFTGTSNQPQHF. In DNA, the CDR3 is TGCGCCAGCAGCCATTTCACAGGGACTAGCAATCAGCCCCAGCATTTT.

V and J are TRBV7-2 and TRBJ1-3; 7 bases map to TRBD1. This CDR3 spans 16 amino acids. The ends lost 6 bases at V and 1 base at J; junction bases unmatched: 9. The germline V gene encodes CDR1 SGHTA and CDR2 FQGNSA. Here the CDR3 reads CASSRASQGSGNTIYF. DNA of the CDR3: TGTGCCAGCAGTAGGGCATCACAGGGGTCTGGAAACACCATATATTTT. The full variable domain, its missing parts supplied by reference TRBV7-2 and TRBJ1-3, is GAGVSQSPSNKVTEKGKDVELRCDPISGHTALYWYRQSLGQGLEFLIYFQGNSAPDKSGLPSDRFSAERTGGSVSTLTIQRTQQEDSAVYLCASSRASQGSGNTIYFGEGSWLTVV.

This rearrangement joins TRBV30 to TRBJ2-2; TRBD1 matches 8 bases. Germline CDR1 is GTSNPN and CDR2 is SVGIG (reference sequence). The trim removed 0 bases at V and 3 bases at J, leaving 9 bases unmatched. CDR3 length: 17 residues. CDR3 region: CAWSVYRQGAYTGELFF. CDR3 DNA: TGTGCCTGGAGTGTTTACCGGCAGGGGGCGTACACCGGGGAGCTGTTTTTT. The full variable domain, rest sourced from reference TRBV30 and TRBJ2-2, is SQTIHQWPATLVQPVGSPLSLECTVEGTSNPNLYWYRQAAGRGLQLLFYSVGIGQISSEVPQNLSASRPQDRQFILSSKKLLLSDSGFYLCAWSVYRQGAYTGELFFGEGSRLTVL.

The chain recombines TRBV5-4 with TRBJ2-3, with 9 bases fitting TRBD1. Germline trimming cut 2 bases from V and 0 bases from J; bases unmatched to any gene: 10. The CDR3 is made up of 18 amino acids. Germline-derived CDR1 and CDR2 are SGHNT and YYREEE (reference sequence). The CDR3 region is CASSFEQGALQSTDTQYF. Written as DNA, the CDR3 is TGTGCCAGCAGCTTTGAACAGGGGGCGCTACAAAGCACAGATACGCAGTATTTT.

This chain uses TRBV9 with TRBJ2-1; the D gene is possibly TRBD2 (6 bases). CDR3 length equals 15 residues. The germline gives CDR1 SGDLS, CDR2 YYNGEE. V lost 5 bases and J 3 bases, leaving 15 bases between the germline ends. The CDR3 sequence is CASRIVGGNYNEQFF. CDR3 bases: TGTGCCAGCAGGATAGTGGGAGGCAACTACAATGAGCAGTTCTTC.

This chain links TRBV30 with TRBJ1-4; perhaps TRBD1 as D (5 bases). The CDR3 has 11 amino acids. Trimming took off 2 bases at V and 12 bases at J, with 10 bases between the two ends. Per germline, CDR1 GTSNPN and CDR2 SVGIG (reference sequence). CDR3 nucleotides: TGTGCCTGGAGTAGGCGGGGGGAACTGTTTTTT. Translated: CAWSRRGELFF.

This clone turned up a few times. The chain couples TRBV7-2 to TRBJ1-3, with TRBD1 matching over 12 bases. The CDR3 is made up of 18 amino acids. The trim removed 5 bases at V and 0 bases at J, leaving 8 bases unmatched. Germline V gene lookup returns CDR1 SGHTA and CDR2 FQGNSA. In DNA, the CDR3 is TGTGCCAGCAGCCCTCGGGACAGGGGGCTAAACTCTGGAAACACCATATATTTT. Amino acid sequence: CASSPRDRGLNSGNTIYF.

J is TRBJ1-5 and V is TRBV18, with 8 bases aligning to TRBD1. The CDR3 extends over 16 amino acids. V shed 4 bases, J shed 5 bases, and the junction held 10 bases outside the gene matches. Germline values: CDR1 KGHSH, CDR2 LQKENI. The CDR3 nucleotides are TGTGCCAGCTCACTATTCAGGACAGGGAATGATCAGCCCCAGCATTTT. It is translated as CASSLFRTGNDQPQHF.

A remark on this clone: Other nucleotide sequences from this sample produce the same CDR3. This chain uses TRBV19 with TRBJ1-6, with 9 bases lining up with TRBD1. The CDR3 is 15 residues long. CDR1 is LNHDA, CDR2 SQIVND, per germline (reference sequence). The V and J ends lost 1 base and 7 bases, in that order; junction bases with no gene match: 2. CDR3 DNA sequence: TGTGCCAGTAGTATAGCCACAGGGGGCAATTCACCCCTCCACTTT. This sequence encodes CASSIATGGNSPLHF.

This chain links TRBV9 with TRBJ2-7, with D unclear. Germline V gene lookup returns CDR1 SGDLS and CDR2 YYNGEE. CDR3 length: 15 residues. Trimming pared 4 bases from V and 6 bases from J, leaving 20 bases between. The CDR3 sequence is CASSPHNEVVFEQYF. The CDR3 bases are TGTGCCAGCAGCCCTCATAATGAGGTAGTCTTCGAGCAGTACTTC.

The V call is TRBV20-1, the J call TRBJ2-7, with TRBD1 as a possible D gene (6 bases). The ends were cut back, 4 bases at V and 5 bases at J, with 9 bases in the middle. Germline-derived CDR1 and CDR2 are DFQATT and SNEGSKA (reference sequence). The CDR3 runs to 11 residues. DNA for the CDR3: TGCAGTGCTACAGGGGCCAACGAGCAGTACTTC. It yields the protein CSATGANEQYF.

In nucleotides, the CDR3 is TGTGCCAGCAGCCAATATAGCGGGAGGACAATGAACACCGGGGAGCTGTTTTTT. Protein: CASSQYSGRTMNTGELFF. This chain uses TRBV4-2 with TRBJ2-2; TRBD2 matches at 10 bases. The CDR3 is made up of 18 amino acids. Germline V gene data show CDR1 as LGHNA and CDR2 as YNFKEQ. V trimming: 2 bases; J trimming: 1 base; junction bases outside the gene matches: 7.

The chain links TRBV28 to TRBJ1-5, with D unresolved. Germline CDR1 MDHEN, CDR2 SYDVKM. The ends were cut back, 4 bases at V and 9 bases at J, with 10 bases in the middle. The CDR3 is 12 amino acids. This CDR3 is CASSSGPRPQHF. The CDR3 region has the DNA TGTGCCAGCAGTTCAGGCCCAAGGCCCCAGCATTTT. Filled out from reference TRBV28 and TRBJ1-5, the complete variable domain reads DVKVTQSSRYLVKRTGEKVFLECVQDMDHENMFWYRQDPGLGLRLIYFSYDVKMKEKGDIPEGYSVSREKKERFSLILESASTNQTSMYLCASSSGPRPQHFGDGTRLSIL.